This T cell receptor (beta chain) appears in the sequencing data of a study of identical twins. Trimming shortened V by 4 bases and J by 11 bases, and 15 bases separated the two germline ends. The CDR3 length is 14 residues. CDR1 and CDR2 from the germline V gene are LGHDT and YNNKEL (reference sequence). Study observations and caveats: In beta out-of-frame sequences, the excess sharing between twins was weaker.

TCRdb fed the 5' RACE reads into MiXCR, producing one record per CDR3 protein. The table records about 260,000 distinct CDR3 sequences, 5.5% to 8% of them present only once. This clonotype was found a few times. Its specificity is unknown. These data also featured in a second study, about yellow fever vaccine responses in identical twins.

The chain recombines TRBV3-1 with TRBJ1-6; maybe TRBD1 (5 bases). Sequenced input: memory (CD45RO+) T cells sorted from blood. This receptor was identified in a woman aged 18-35 years in good health. CDR3 nucleotide sequence: TGTGCCAGCAGCCCTTCCGACAGATCTACACCCCTCCACTTT. This gives the protein CASSPSDRSTPLHF.